The clone carrying this T cell receptor (beta chain) was detected only a few times. Antigen unknown. This entry is derived from a study of T-cell reconstitution after alpha-beta-depleted transplantation in children. General study findings and limits: One year after transplant, T-cell counts and diversity came mostly from newly produced T cells. Several hundred rapidly expanded clones from non-depleted graft cells reportedly supplied alpha-beta T cells about two months post-transplant. Some patients' high day-60 TCRbeta diversity was attributed to recipient cells surviving conditioning.

Preparation of the TCRbeta library was carried out with unique molecular identifiers. TCRdb independently ran MiXCR on the PCR reads; one entry per CDR3 protein. Here the sample spans about 980,000 distinct CDR3 sequences, roughly 31% being singletons. This CDR3 is 18 amino acids long. Germline V gene data show CDR1 as MNHEY and CDR2 as SVGEGT. The ends were cut back, 0 bases at V and 0 bases at J, with 15 bases in the middle. The chain employs TRBV6-2 or TRBV6-3 and TRBJ2-1; D possibly uses TRBD1 or TRBD2 (5 bases each). Sequenced material: PBMCs, mostly from graft donor cells, taken 360 days after TCRalphabeta/CD19-depleted stem cell transplant. This sequence originates from a boy in the first two years of life who had a stem cell transplant for SCID, so the T cells may come from the graft donor. This CDR3 is CASSYSSRWGSSYNEQFF. The CDR3 nucleotides are TGTGCCAGCAGTTACTCGAGTAGGTGGGGGAGCTCCTACAATGAGCAGTTCTTC.